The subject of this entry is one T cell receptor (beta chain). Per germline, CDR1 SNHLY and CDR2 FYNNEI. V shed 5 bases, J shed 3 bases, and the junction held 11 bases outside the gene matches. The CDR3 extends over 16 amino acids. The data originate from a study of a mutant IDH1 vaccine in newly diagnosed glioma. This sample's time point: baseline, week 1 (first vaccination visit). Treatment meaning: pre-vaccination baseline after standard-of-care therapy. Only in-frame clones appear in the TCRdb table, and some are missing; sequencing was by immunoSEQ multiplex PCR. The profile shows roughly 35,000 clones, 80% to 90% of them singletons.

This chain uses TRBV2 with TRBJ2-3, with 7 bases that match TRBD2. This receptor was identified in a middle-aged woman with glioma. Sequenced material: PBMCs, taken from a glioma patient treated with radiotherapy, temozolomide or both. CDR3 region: CASSPRLAGGTDTQYF. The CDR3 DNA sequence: TGTGCCAGCAGTCCCCGACTAGCTGGGGGTACAGATACGCAGTATTTT.